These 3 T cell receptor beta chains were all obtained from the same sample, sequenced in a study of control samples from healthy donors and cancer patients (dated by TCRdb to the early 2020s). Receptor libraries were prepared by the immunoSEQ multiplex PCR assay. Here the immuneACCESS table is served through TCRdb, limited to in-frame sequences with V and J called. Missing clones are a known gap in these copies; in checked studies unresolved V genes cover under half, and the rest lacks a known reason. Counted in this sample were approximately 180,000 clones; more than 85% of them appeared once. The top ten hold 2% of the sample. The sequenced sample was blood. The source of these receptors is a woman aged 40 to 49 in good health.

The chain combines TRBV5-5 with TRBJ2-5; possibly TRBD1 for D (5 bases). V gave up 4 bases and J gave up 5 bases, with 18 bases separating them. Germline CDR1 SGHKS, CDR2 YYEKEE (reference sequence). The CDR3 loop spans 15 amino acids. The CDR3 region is CASSMGRGSLETQYF. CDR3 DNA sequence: TGTGCCAGCAGCATGGGAAGGGGATCATTGGAGACCCAGTACTTC.

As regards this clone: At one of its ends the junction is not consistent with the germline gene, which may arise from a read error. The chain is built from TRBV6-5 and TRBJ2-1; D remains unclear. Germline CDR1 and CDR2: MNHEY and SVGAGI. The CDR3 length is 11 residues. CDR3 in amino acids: CASSFHAHSVF. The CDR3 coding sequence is TGTGCCAGCAGTTTTCACGCCCATTCGGTCTTC.

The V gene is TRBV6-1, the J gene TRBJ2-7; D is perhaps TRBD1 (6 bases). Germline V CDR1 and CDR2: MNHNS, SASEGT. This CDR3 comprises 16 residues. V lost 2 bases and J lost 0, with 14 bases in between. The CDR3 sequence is CASSERQGLSSYEQYF. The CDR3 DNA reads TGTGCCAGCAGTGAAAGGCAGGGGTTGAGCTCCTACGAGCAGTACTTC.